The 2 T cell receptor beta chains presented below share a single source sample, sequenced in a study of T cell responses to AZD1222 COVID-19 vaccine. TCRdb's copy holds only in-frame clones and misses some; the assay was immunoSEQ multiplex PCR. The table lists roughly 100,000 clones, 93% of them singletons. The sample here was peripheral blood, taken on day 0 of AZD1222 vaccination. These receptors came from an adult in good health.

The chain employs TRBV28 and TRBJ2-7; no firm D call. Germline assignment: CDR1 MDHEN and CDR2 SYDVKM. The CDR3 sequence is 13 residues long. As DNA, the CDR3 is TGTGGATCCTCCGGGCTATTCTCCTACGAGCAGTACTTC. It is translated as CGSSGLFSYEQYF. Variable domain in full (rest from reference TRBV28 and TRBJ2-7): DVKVTQSSRYLVKRTGEKVFLECVQDMDHENMFWYRQDPGLGLRLIYFSYDVKMKEKGDIPEGYSVSREKKERFSLILESASTNQTSMYLCGSSGLFSYEQYFGPGTRLTVT.

CDR3 DNA: TGCGCCAGCAGCACGGGGACAGGGGGCCAAGAGACCCAGTACTTC. The encoded protein is CASSTGTGGQETQYF. V gene TRBV5-1 combines with J gene TRBJ2-5, with 11 bases that match TRBD1. The CDR3 consists of 15 residues. V trimming: 4 bases; J trimming: 1 base; junction bases outside the gene matches: 3. Germline V gene data show CDR1 as SGHRS and CDR2 as YFSETQ. Drawing the rest from reference TRBV5-1 and TRBJ2-5, the complete variable domain is KAGVTQTPRYLIKTRGQQVTLSCSPISGHRSVSWYQQTPGQGLQFLFEYFSETQRNKGNFPGRFSGRQFSNSRSEMNVSTLELGDSALYLCASSTGTGGQETQYFGPGTRLLVL.